One and the same sample provided the 26 T cell receptor beta chains below, sequenced in a study of T cell repertoires in cytomegalovirus infection. TCRdb called the reads again in MiXCR, with one record for every CDR3 protein. The sample consists of fewer than 950,000 distinct CDR3 sequences, approximately 32% of them appearing once. Their cognate antigens are unknown. The sequencing used cultured CD8+ T cells from PBMCs, collected from culture after CMV antigen stimulation. The receptors here all came from a human donor in good health (CMV status not recorded). Some clones in this sample may be carry-over from other donors' samples.

Here the CDR3 DNA reads TGTGCCAGCAGTCCCCAGGGATACCGGTCACCCCTCCACTTT. Protein product: CASSPQGYRSPLHF. V and J are TRBV6-5 and TRBJ1-6, with TRBD1 as a possible D gene (5 bases). Germline V gene lookup returns CDR1 MNHEY and CDR2 SVGAGI. Trimming took 5 bases from V and 10 from J, leaving 15 bases between them. This CDR3 contains 14 residues.

The gene calls are TRBV12-3 or TRBV12-4 and TRBJ2-7; 11 bases are shared with TRBD2. The CDR3 totals 15 residues. V lost 5 bases to trimming and J lost 2 bases; unmatched junction nucleotides: 5. The CDR3 coding sequence is TGTGCCAGCAGTCCGGTACTAGCGGGGGCCTACGAGCAGTACTTC. Residues: CASSPVLAGAYEQYF.

This clonotype was detected only once. The chain couples TRBV2 to TRBJ2-2; tentative D call: TRBD1 (5 bases). This CDR3 is 12 amino acids long. The V end lost 8 bases, the J end lost 7 bases, and 11 bases lay between the germline ends. From germline, CDR1 is SNHLY and CDR2 FYNNEI. The CDR3 bases are TGTGCCAGCCTAAGGGGCGACGGGGAGCTGTTTTTT. Translated, it gives CASLRGDGELFF.

This clonotype was recorded many times. The chain has TRBV7-9 and TRBJ1-6; weak D call: TRBD1 (5 bases). The V gene lost 5 bases and the J gene lost 0 bases, with 17 bases spanning the gap. CDR3 size: 18 residues. Germline V gene lookup returns CDR1 SEHNR and CDR2 FQNEAQ (reference sequence). The CDR3 spells CASSALGNRSSYNSPLHF. DNA of the CDR3: TGTGCCAGCAGCGCGCTAGGAAACAGGAGCTCCTATAATTCACCCCTCCACTTT.

A single count supports this clonotype. This may stem from a read error, because a much larger clone lies one nucleotide away. The chain couples TRBV12-3 or TRBV12-4 to TRBJ2-1; 11 nucleotides align to TRBD2. The CDR3 covers 16 residues. J gave up 1 base and V 5 bases, and 4 bases lay outside the gene matches. CDR3: CASSPGLADSYNEQFF. The DNA of the CDR3 is TGTGCCAGCAGTCCGGGACTAGCGGATTCCTACAATGAGCAGTTCTTC.

This clonotype was detected only a few times. The chain is built from TRBV7-9 and TRBJ2-5; the match to TRBD1 covers 8 bases. V was pared by 5 bases and J by 5 bases, with 13 bases of the junction left unmatched. This CDR3 contains 16 residues. Germline CDR1 and CDR2: SEHNR and FQNEAQ (reference sequence). The CDR3 DNA reads as TGTGCCAGCAGCGGGTACCAGGGGGCCCCGAGGGAGACCCAGTACTTC. Its protein product is CASSGYQGAPRETQYF.

The V call is TRBV5-4, the J call TRBJ1-2, with D tentatively TRBD1 (5 bases). The CDR3 totals 15 residues. Trimming shortened V by 1 base and J by 8 bases, and 18 bases separated the two germline ends. Germline values: CDR1 SGHNT, CDR2 YYREEE (reference sequence). CDR3 DNA sequence: TGTGCCAGCAGCTTGCCTCGCCAGGGCCCCCAGGGCTACACCTTC. As protein: CASSLPRQGPQGYTF.

In its sample, this clonotype was seen a few times. The chain recombines TRBV6-2 or TRBV6-3 with TRBJ2-1, with D uncertain. CDR1 is MNHEY and CDR2 is SVGEGT in the germline V gene. Trimming took 5 bases from V and 5 from J, leaving 16 bases between them. The CDR3 has 15 residues. CDR3 bases: TGTGCCAGCAGTCTATGGGGTTCCAAAAACAATGAGCAGTTCTTC. This sequence encodes CASSLWGSKNNEQFF.

Turning to this clonotype: At one end the junction does not follow the germline gene, possibly because of a read error. The chain employs TRBV2 and TRBJ1-1; tentative D call: TRBD1 (5 bases). The CDR3 totals 16 residues. Germline-derived CDR1 and CDR2 are SNHLY and FYNNEI. The CDR3 nucleotides read TGTGCCCGCAGTGGTGAAGGGGCCAGAGTGAACACTGAAGCTTTCTTT. Protein sequence: CARSGEGARVNTEAFF.

This clonotype has a handful of counts. The rearrangement uses TRBV6-6 and TRBJ1-5, with 11 bases identical to TRBD1. J lost 6 bases, V lost 8 bases, and 3 bases had no gene match. The CDR3 runs 13 residues. Germline V gene sequence: CDR1 MNHNY, CDR2 SVGAGI (reference sequence). The CDR3 DNA follows: TGTGCCAGCGGGACAGGGGGAATTCAGCCCCAGCATTTT. Translated: CASGTGGIQPQHF.

This chain joins TRBV24-1 and TRBJ2-1, with TRBD1 matching over 9 bases. This CDR3 region has 13 residues. CDR1 is KGHDR, CDR2 SFDVKD, per germline. V lost 4 bases and J lost 8; bases outside the gene matches: 2. The CDR3 protein is CATSERTGDEQFF. The CDR3 region has the DNA TGTGCCACCAGTGAGCGGACAGGGGATGAGCAGTTCTTC.

The gene calls are TRBV6-5 and TRBJ1-6; the D gene is possibly TRBD1 (5 bases). The CDR3 runs 13 residues. Trimming cost V 4 bases and J 9 bases, with 10 bases left between them. Germline CDR1 and CDR2: MNHEY and SVGAGI. The CDR3 DNA reads as TGTGCCAGCAGTTCAGGGACTTTTTCACCCCTCCACTTT. It translates to CASSSGTFSPLHF.

This clonotype has at least ten counts. V usage is TRBV7-6 and J usage is TRBJ1-1; TRBD1 matches at 9 bases. This CDR3 has 17 residues. Per the germline V gene, CDR1 is SGHVS and CDR2 is FNYEAQ. Unmatched junction bases numbered 16, after V lost 5 bases and J lost 6 bases. The CDR3, as DNA: TGTGCCAGCAGCCCGCGGACAGGGGCCACCGTGGGGGCTGAAGCTTTCTTT. Its protein is CASSPRTGATVGAEAFF.

Ten or more counts support this clonotype. The chain carries TRBV7-8 and TRBJ2-1, with 7 positions matching TRBD1. CDR1 SGHVS and CDR2 FQNEAQ come from the germline V gene. The CDR3 has 14 amino acids. With 2 bases clipped from V and 10 bases from J, the junction kept 8 bases outside the gene matches. In DNA, the CDR3 is TGTGCCAGCAGCTTAATCCGACAGGGTGGAGAGCAGTTCTTC. Encoded protein: CASSLIRQGGEQFF.

The chain has TRBV7-6 and TRBJ1-1, with a tentative D call TRBD1 (6 bases). The V end lost 7 bases, the J end lost 4 bases, and 19 bases lay between the germline ends. The CDR3 has 15 residues. The germline V gene encodes CDR1 SGHVS and CDR2 FNYEAQ. DNA of the CDR3: TGTGCCAGCACCTTGTCGATCGGGGGGCCCACTGAAGCTTTCTTT. It codes for CASTLSIGGPTEAFF.

The chain employs TRBV6-6 and TRBJ2-5; 8 nucleotides align to TRBD2. Germline V gene data show CDR1 as MNHNY and CDR2 as SVGAGI (reference sequence). The CDR3 has 16 residues. J gave up 7 bases and V 6 bases, and 16 bases lay outside the gene matches. The CDR3 region has the DNA TGTGCCAGCAGGCCGGGACTAGGCCCCGGAACGGGGACCCAGTACTTC. Translating gives CASRPGLGPGTGTQYF.

As concerns this clonotype: Germline and junction disagree at one end, which may indicate a read error. This chain links TRBV6-2 or TRBV6-3 with TRBJ2-1; 9 nucleotides match TRBD2. The germline V gene has CDR1 MNHEY and CDR2 SVGEGT. This CDR3 has 13 residues. CDR3 sequence reads: CASSYSGAGGVNF. The CDR3, as DNA: TGTGCCAGCAGTTACTCAGGAGCGGGGGGAGTTAATTTC.

Note on this clonotype: A much larger clonotype is one base distant, so this may be a read error. The chain is built from TRBV11-2 and TRBJ1-6; TRBD1 matches at 7 bases. The CDR3 has 15 amino acids. V lost 5 bases and J lost 4; bases outside the gene matches: 5. Germline values: CDR1 SGHAT, CDR2 FQNNGV. CDR3 region: CASSQTGQYNSPLHF. Here the CDR3 DNA reads TGTGCCAGCAGCCAGACAGGGCAGTATAATTCACCCCTCCACTTT.

V and J are TRBV2 and TRBJ2-6, with D unclear. The CDR3 is made up of 13 amino acids. Germline CDR1 is SNHLY and CDR2 is FYNNEI. V lost 10 bases and J lost 3, with 10 bases in between. The CDR3: CANPGRGANVLTF. The CDR3 DNA reads as TGTGCCAACCCAGGACGTGGGGCCAACGTCCTGACTTTC.

This sequence joins TRBV7-9 and TRBJ1-1; no clear D gene. Per germline, CDR1 SEHNR and CDR2 FQNEAQ (reference sequence). The V end lost 7 bases, the J end lost 1 base, and 7 bases lay between the germline ends. The CDR3 has 12 residues. CDR3 sequence (DNA): TGTGCCAGCATCCTAAGGAACACTGAAGCTTTCTTT. As protein: CASILRNTEAFF.

The gene calls are TRBV2 and TRBJ1-1; D gene uncertain. The CDR3 runs to 16 residues. V was shortened by 2 bases and J by 1 base, with 14 bases between the two germline ends. Germline V gene data show CDR1 as SNHLY and CDR2 as FYNNEI. This chain's CDR3 is CASSERKEGRNTEAFF. The CDR3 bases are TGTGCCAGCAGTGAAAGGAAGGAGGGAAGGAACACTGAAGCTTTCTTT.

This chain connects TRBV6-1 to TRBJ2-5, with 16 positions matching TRBD2. Germline trimming cut 2 bases from V and 5 bases from J; bases unmatched to any gene: 8. The CDR3 has 18 amino acids. Germline V CDR1 and CDR2: MNHNS, SASEGT. The CDR3 DNA reads TGTGCCAGCAGTGAACCGGGACTAGCGGGGGGGCCTAGGGAGACCCAGTACTTC. As protein: CASSEPGLAGGPRETQYF.

This clonotype was detected a few times. The CDR3 is CASSFGLAGDTGELFF. The CDR3 region has the DNA TGTGCCAGCAGCTTCGGACTAGCGGGCGATACCGGGGAGCTGTTTTTT. The chain has TRBV7-3 and TRBJ2-2, with 11 bases matching TRBD2. This CDR3 region has 16 residues. From germline, CDR1 is SGHTA and CDR2 FQGTGA. V lost 3 bases and J lost 5; bases outside the gene matches: 5.

The genes are TRBV12-3 or TRBV12-4 and TRBJ2-7; maybe TRBD1 (6 bases). The CDR3 sequence is 16 residues long. Trimming took 6 bases from V and 0 from J, leaving 18 bases between them. The DNA of the CDR3 is TGTGCCAGCAGCACATCAACAGGGTTTCGCTCCTACGAGCAGTACTTC. Translation gives CASSTSTGFRSYEQYF.

Comment on this clonotype: Compared with germline, one end of the junction differs, possibly owing to a read error. This sequence joins TRBV7-6 and TRBJ2-7; 8 nucleotides match TRBD2. CDR3 length: 15 residues. From germline, CDR1 is SGHVS and CDR2 FNYEAQ. The CDR3 region is CTSSSGGGRSYEQYF. DNA for the CDR3: TGTACCAGCAGTTCGGGGGGGGGGAGGTCCTACGAGCAGTACTTC. Together with reference TRBV7-6 and TRBJ2-7, the CDR3 gives the full variable domain: GAGVSQSPRYKVTKRGQDVALRCDPISGHVSLYWYRQALGQGPEFLTYFNYEAQQDKSGLPNDRFSAERPEGSISTLTIQRTEQRDSAMYRCTSSSGGGRSYEQYFGPGTRLTVT.

The chain is built from TRBV20-1 and TRBJ2-1, with 10 positions matching TRBD1. CDR3 length: 16 residues. V lost 2 bases to trimming and J lost 2 bases; unmatched junction nucleotides: 6. Germline V gives CDR1 DFQATT, CDR2 SNEGSKA (reference sequence). In nucleotides, the CDR3 is TGCAGTGCTAGAATCCCCGGGACAGGGGCCTACAATGAGCAGTTCTTC. It specifies CSARIPGTGAYNEQFF.